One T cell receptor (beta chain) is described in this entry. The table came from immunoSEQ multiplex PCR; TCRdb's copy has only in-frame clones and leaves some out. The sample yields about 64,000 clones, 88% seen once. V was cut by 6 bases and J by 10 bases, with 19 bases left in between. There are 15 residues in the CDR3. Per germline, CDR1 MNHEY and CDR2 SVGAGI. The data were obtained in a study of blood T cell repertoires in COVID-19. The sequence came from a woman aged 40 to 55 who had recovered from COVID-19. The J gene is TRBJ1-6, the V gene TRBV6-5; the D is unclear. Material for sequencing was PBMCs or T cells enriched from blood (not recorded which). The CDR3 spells CASRLSQMSASPLHF. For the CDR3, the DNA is TGTGCCAGCAGGCTATCCCAAATGAGCGCGTCACCCCTCCACTTT.